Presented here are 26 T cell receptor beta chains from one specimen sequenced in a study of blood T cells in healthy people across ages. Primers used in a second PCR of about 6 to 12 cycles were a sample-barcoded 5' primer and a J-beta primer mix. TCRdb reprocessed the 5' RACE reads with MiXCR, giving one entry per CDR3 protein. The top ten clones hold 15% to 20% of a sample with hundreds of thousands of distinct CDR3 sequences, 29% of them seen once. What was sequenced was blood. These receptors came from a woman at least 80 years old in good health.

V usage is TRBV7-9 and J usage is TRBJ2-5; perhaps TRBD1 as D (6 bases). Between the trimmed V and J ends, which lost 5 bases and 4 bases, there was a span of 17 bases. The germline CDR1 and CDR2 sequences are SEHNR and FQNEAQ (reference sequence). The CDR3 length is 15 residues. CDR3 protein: CASSTTRGLVETQYF. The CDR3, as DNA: TGTGCCAGCAGCACGACGAGGGGGTTGGTAGAGACCCAGTACTTC. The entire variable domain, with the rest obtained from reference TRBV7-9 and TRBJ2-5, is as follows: DTGVSQNPRHKITKRGQNVTFRCDPISEHNRLYWYRQTLGQGPEFLTYFQNEAQLEKSRLLSDRFSAERPKGSFSTLEIQRTEQGDSAMYLCASSTTRGLVETQYFGPGTRLLVL.

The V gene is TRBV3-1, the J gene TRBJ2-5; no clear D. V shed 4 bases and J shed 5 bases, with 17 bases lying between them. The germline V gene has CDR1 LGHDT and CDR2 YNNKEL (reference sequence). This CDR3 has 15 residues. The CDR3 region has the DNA TGTGCCAGCAGCCGAACCTTCGGCGTCGTGGAGACCCAGTACTTC. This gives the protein CASSRTFGVVETQYF.

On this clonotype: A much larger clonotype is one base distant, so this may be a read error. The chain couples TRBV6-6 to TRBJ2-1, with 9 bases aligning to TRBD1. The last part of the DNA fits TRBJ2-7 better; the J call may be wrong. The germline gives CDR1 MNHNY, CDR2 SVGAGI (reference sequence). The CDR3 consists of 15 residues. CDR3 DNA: TGTGCCAGCACCGCCGGACAGGGGTTTAACAATGAGCAGTACTTC. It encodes CASTAGQGFNNEQYF.

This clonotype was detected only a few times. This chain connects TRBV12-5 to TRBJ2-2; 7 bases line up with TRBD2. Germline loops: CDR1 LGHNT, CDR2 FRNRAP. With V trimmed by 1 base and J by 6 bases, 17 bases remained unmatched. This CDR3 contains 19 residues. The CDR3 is CASGLAPNYPGTKAGELFF. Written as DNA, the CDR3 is TGTGCTAGTGGTTTGGCACCGAACTACCCCGGGACTAAGGCCGGGGAGCTGTTTTTT.

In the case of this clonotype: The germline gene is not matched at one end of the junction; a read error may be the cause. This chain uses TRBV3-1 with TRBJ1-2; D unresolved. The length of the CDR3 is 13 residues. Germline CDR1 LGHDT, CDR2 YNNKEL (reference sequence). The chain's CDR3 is CASSQEAGNGYTF. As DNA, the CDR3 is TGTGCCAGCAGTCAAGAGGCGGGGAATGGCTACACCTTC.

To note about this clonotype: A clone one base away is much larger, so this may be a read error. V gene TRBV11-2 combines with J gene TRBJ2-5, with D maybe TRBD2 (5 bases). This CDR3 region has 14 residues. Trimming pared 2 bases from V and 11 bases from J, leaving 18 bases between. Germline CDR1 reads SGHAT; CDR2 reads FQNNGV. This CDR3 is CASSLRLASNEQYF. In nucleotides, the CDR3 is TGTGCCAGCAGCTTAAGGCTAGCTTCCAATGAGCAGTACTTC. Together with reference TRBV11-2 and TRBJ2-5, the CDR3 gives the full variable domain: EAGVAQSPRYKIIEKRQSVAFWCNPISGHATLYWYQQILGQGPKLLIQFQNNGVVDDSQLPKDRFSAERLKGVDSTLKIQPAKLEDSAVYLCASSLRLASNEQYFGPGTRLLVL.

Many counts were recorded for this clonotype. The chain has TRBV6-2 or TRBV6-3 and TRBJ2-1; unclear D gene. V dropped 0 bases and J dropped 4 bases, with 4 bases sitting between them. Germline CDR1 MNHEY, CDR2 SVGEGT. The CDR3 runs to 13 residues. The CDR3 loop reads CASSYSGYNEQFF. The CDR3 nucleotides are TGTGCCAGCAGTTACTCAGGTTACAATGAGCAGTTCTTC.

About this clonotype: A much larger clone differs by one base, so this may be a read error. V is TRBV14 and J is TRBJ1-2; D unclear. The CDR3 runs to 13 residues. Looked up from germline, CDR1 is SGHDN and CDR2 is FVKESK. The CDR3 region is CTSSQVINYGYTF. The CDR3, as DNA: TGTACCAGCAGCCAAGTCATTAACTATGGCTACACCTTC.

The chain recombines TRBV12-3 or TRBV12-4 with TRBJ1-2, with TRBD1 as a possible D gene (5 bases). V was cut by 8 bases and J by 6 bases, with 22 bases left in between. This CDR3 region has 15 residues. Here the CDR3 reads CASGLPGTNGNGYTF. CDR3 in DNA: TGTGCCAGCGGCCTACCCGGGACTAATGGAAATGGCTACACCTTC.

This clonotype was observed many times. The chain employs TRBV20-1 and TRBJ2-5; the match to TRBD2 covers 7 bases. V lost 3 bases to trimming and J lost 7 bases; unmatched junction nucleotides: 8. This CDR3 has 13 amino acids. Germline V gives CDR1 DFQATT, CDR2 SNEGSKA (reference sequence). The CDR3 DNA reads TGCAGTGCTAGTTCCCTAGCGGAGAGGACCCAGTACTTC. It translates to CSASSLAERTQYF.

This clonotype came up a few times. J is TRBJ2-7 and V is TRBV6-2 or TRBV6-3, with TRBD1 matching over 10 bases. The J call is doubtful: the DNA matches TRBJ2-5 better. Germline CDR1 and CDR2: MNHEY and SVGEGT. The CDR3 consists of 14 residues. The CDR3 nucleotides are TGTGCCAGCAGTCGGACAGGGGGGGGAGAGACCCAGTACTTC. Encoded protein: CASSRTGGGETQYF.

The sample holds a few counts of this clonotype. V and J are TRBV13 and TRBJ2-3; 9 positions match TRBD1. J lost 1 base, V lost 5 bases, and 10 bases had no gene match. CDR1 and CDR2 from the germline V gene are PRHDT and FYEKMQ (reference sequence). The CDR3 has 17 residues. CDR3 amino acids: CASSPPHRGLGTDTQYF. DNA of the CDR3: TGTGCCAGCAGCCCGCCACACAGGGGGCTGGGCACAGATACGCAGTATTTT.

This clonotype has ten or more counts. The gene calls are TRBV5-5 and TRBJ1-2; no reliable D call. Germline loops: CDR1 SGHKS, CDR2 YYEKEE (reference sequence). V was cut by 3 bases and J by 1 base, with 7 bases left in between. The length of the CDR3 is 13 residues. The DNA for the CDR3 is TGTGCCAGCAGCTCTGACCTTAACTATGGCTACACCTTC. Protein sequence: CASSSDLNYGYTF.

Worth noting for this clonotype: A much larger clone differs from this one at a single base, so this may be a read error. CDR3 protein: CVSSLTSTQYF. In DNA form, the CDR3 reads TGTGTCAGCAGTCTCACTAGTACGCAGTATTTT. J is TRBJ2-3 and V is TRBV12-3 or TRBV12-4; the D gene is possibly TRBD2 (5 bases). CDR3 length: 11 amino acids.

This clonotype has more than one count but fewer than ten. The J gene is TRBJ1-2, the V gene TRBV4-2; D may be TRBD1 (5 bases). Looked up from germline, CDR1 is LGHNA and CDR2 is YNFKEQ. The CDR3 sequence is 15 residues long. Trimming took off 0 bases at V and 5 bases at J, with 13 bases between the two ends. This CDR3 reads CASSQDLAGRYGYTF. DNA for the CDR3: TGTGCCAGCAGCCAAGATCTGGCAGGGAGGTATGGCTACACCTTC.

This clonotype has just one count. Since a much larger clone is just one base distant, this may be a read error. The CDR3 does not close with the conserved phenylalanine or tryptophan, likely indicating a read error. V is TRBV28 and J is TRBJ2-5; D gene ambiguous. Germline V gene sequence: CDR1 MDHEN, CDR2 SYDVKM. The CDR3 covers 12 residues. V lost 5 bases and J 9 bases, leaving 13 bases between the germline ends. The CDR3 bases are TGTGCCAGCAGTGGCTCCCCCCTAGCCCAGTACCTC. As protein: CASSGSPLAQYL.

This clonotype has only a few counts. CDR3 amino acids: CASSPTQGAQETQYF. CDR3 nucleotides: TGTGCCAGCTCACCAACCCAGGGGGCCCAAGAGACCCAGTACTTC. V gene TRBV18 combines with J gene TRBJ2-5; TRBD1 aligns across 8 bases. The CDR3 length is 15 residues. Germline V CDR1 and CDR2: KGHSH, LQKENI. V shed 2 bases, J shed 1 base, and the junction held 3 bases outside the gene matches.

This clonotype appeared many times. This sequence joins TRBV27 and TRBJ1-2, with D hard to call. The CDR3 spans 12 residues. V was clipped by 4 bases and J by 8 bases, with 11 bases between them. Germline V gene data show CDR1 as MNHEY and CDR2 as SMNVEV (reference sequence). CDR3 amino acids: CASSSSGYGYTF. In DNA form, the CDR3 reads TGTGCCAGCAGTTCGTCGGGCTACGGCTACACCTTC.

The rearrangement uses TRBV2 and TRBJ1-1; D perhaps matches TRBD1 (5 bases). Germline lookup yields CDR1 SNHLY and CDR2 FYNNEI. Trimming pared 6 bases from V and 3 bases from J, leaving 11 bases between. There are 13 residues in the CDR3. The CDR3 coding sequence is TGTGCCAGCAGAAAAGGGGTGGACACTGAAGCTTTCTTT. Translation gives CASRKGVDTEAFF.

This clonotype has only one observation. The CDR3, as DNA: TGTGCCAGCAGTTTGGGGCGAGAGATCCAGTACTTC. Encoded protein: CASSLGREIQYF. V and J are TRBV12-3 or TRBV12-4 and TRBJ2-7, with a tentative D call TRBD1 (5 bases). This CDR3 is 12 amino acids long. V lost 3 bases and J lost 10, with 13 bases in between.

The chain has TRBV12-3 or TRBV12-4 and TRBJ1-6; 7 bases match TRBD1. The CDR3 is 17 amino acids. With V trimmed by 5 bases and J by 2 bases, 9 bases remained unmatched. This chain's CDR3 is CASSEDRVGAYNSPLHF. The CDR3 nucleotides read TGTGCCAGCAGTGAAGACAGGGTAGGGGCCTATAATTCACCCCTCCACTTT.

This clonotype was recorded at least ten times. The CDR3, as DNA: TGTGCCAGCACCTCCGGGGAGGGGCGATATGGCTACACCTTC. Translating gives CASTSGEGRYGYTF. The chain recombines TRBV12-3 or TRBV12-4 with TRBJ1-2, with D tentatively TRBD1 (5 bases). This CDR3 has 14 residues. Trimming took off 7 bases at V and 5 bases at J, with 17 bases between the two ends.

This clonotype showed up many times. CDR3 DNA sequence: TGCAGTGCTACGACAGGGGATTCTGGCTACACCTTC. This translates into CSATTGDSGYTF. The chain combines TRBV20-1 with TRBJ1-2; the match to TRBD1 covers 8 bases. The CDR3 runs 12 residues. Germline CDR1 and CDR2: DFQATT and SNEGSKA (reference sequence). Losses at the gene ends were 4 bases for V and 7 bases for J; bases not matched to a gene: 5.

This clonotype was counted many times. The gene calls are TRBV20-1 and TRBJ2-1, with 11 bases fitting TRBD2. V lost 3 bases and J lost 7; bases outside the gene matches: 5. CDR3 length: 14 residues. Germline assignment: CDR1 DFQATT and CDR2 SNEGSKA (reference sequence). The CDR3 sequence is CSARALAGGNEQFF. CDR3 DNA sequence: TGCAGTGCTAGGGCCCTAGCGGGGGGTAATGAGCAGTTCTTC.

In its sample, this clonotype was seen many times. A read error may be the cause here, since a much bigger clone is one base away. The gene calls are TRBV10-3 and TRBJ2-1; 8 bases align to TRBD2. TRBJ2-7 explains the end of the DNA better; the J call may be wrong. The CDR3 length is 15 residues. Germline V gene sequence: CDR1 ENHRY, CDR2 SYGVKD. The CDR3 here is CAIRYSGVAYNEQYF. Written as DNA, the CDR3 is TGTGCCATCAGATATAGCGGGGTGGCCTACAATGAGCAGTACTTC.

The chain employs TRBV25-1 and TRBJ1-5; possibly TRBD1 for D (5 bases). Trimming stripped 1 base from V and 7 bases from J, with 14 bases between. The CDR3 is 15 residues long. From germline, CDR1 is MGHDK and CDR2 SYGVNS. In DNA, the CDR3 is TGTGCCAGCAGTGAATTAGGGACTTCAGGGCAGCCCCAGCATTTT. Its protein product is CASSELGTSGQPQHF.